A selection of T cell receptor beta chains follows, all from one sample in a study of early T cells in non-severe SARS-CoV-2 infection. TCRdb reanalysed the 5' RACE reads using MiXCR and keeps one entry per CDR3 protein. In the table there are 20,000 to 25,000 distinct CDR3 sequences, more than 4.5% of which are singletons. Sequencing used whole blood. These receptors all stem from an adult who was a healthcare worker with PCR-confirmed SARS-CoV-2 infection or an uninfected control (not recorded which). CDR3s include the opening cysteine and the closing phenylalanine or tryptophan. The D gene is left open where the match is weak. Size is omitted from some rows. Given values are once, few, many or a class for expanded clones.

size: medium-sized
V: TRBV28
D: -
J: TRBJ1-2
CDR3: CASSLNLYGYTF
DNA: TGTGCCAGCAGTTTAAACCTCTATGGCTACACCTTC

size: many
V: TRBV18
D: TRBD1
J: TRBJ1-4
CDR3: CASSLGQGFTEKLFF
DNA: TGTGCCAGCTCATTGGGACAGGGATTTACTGAAAAACTGTTTTTT

size: once
V: TRBV5-1
D: TRBD1
J: TRBJ1-4
CDR3: CASSPGTDEKLFF
DNA: TGCGCCAGCAGCCCCGGGACAGATGAAAAACTGTTTTTT

size: many
V: TRBV2
D: TRBD1
J: TRBJ1-2
CDR3: CASSKRGQDPFGYTF
DNA: TGTGCCAGCAGTAAAAGGGGACAGGACCCCTTTGGCTACACCTTC

size: many
V: TRBV20-1
D: TRBD2
J: TRBJ2-1
CDR3: CSARGTSDYNEQFF
DNA: TGCAGTGCTAGGGGGACTAGCGATTACAATGAGCAGTTCTTC

size: many
V: TRBV30
D: TRBD1
J: TRBJ1-3
CDR3: CAWSVLLRQGAHSGNTIYF
DNA: TGTGCCTGGAGTGTACTGTTACGGCAGGGGGCTCACTCTGGAAACACCATATATTTT

size: many
V: TRBV28
D: TRBD1
J: TRBJ2-1
CDR3: CASSLYGQGSYNEQFF
DNA: TGTGCCAGCAGTCTATACGGACAGGGGAGTTACAATGAGCAGTTCTTC

size: few
V: TRBV6-1
D: TRBD1
J: TRBJ1-5
CDR3: CASSWDRGHGNQPQHF
DNA: TGTGCCAGCAGCTGGGACAGGGGGCACGGCAATCAGCCCCAGCATTTT

size: few
V: TRBV12-3/TRBV12-4
D: -
J: TRBJ1-5
CDR3: CASRDSYNQPQHF
DNA: TGTGCCAGCAGGGACAGTTATAATCAGCCCCAGCATTTT

size: -
V: TRBV20-1
D: -
J: TRBJ1-3
CDR3: CSAFGRTGNTIYF
DNA: TGCAGTGCCTTTGGGAGGACTGGAAACACCATATATTTT

size: few
V: TRBV7-9
D: -
J: TRBJ1-1
CDR3: CASSLALGGPNTEAFF
DNA: TGTGCCAGCAGCTTAGCGCTGGGGGGCCCGAACACTGAAGCTTTCTTT

size: few
V: TRBV11-2
D: -
J: TRBJ2-1
CDR3: CASSFRGNEQFF
DNA: TGTGCCAGCAGCTTCCGGGGCAATGAGCAGTTCTTC

size: many
V: TRBV10-2
D: TRBD1
J: TRBJ2-7
CDR3: CASAGTDSYEQYF
DNA: TGCGCCAGCGCAGGGACAGACTCCTACGAGCAGTACTTC

size: few
V: TRBV9
D: -
J: TRBJ1-5
CDR3: CASSAAGVNQPQHF
DNA: TGTGCCAGCAGCGCAGCAGGAGTCAATCAGCCCCAGCATTTT

size: -
V: TRBV5-1
D: -
J: TRBJ2-5
CDR3: CASSLAGSEETQYF
DNA: TGCGCCAGCAGCTTGGCTGGGTCGGAGGAGACCCAGTACTTC

size: few
V: TRBV6-6
D: TRBD1
J: TRBJ1-4
CDR3: CASSDHTTGGQRGLFF
DNA: TGTGCCAGCAGCGACCATACGACAGGGGGACAGCGGGGACTGTTTTTT

size: few
V: TRBV9
D: TRBD1
J: TRBJ1-2
CDR3: CASSSTGEGYTF
DNA: TGTGCCAGCAGCTCTACAGGGGAGGGCTACACCTTC

size: many
V: TRBV5-5
D: TRBD2
J: TRBJ2-1
CDR3: CASSLGRGGYNEQFF
DNA: TGTGCCAGCAGCTTGGGTCGCGGGGGGTACAATGAGCAGTTCTTC

size: many
V: TRBV11-2
D: -
J: TRBJ2-1
CDR3: CASSLRVAQDNEQFF
DNA: TGTGCCAGCAGCCTCCGAGTAGCCCAAGACAATGAGCAGTTCTTC

size: many
V: TRBV7-6
D: -
J: TRBJ2-7
CDR3: CASSLGFSYEQYF
DNA: TGTGCCAGCAGCTTAGGTTTTAGCTACGAGCAGTACTTC

size: -
V: TRBV29-1
D: TRBD2
J: TRBJ2-1
CDR3: CSSRSGTTYNEQFF
DNA: TGCAGCTCAAGAAGCGGGACCACCTACAATGAGCAGTTCTTC

size: many
V: TRBV12-5
D: TRBD1
J: TRBJ1-1
CDR3: CASGLGQTGAGAFF
DNA: TGTGCTAGTGGTTTGGGACAAACAGGGGCTGGAGCTTTCTTT

size: medium-sized
V: TRBV20-1
D: -
J: TRBJ1-1
CDR3: CSARGTRAEAFF
DNA: TGCAGTGCTAGGGGGACTCGCGCTGAAGCTTTCTTT

size: -
V: TRBV7-9
D: -
J: TRBJ2-6
CDR3: CASSPLATGGANVLTF
DNA: TGTGCCAGCAGCCCTCTTGCCACAGGGGGGGCCAACGTCCTGACTTTC

size: -
V: TRBV7-3
D: TRBD1
J: TRBJ1-1
CDR3: CASSSDREAEAFF
DNA: TGTGCCAGCAGCTCCGACAGGGAGGCTGAAGCTTTCTTT

size: few
V: TRBV30
D: -
J: TRBJ2-5
CDR3: CAWSVAGGRETQYF
DNA: TGTGCCTGGAGTGTAGCCGGGGGGCGAGAGACCCAGTACTTC

size: many
V: TRBV6-1
D: TRBD1
J: TRBJ2-7
CDR3: CASSPRGTGRDEQYF
DNA: TGTGCCAGCAGTCCACGGGGGACAGGGCGTGACGAGCAGTACTTC

size: -
V: TRBV5-1
D: -
J: TRBJ2-7
CDR3: CASSLVPGYEQYF
DNA: TGCGCCAGCAGCTTGGTTCCCGGGTACGAGCAGTACTTC

size: few
V: TRBV20-1
D: TRBD2
J: TRBJ2-7
CDR3: CSARLKGLAGGYEQYF
DNA: TGCAGTGCTAGATTGAAGGGACTAGCGGGGGGATACGAGCAGTACTTC

size: many
V: TRBV9
D: -
J: TRBJ2-1
CDR3: CASSVTSPYNEQFF
DNA: TGTGCCAGCAGCGTCACTAGCCCCTACAATGAGCAGTTCTTC

size: many
V: TRBV18
D: -
J: TRBJ2-5
CDR3: CASSPPTGTNEVEETQYF
DNA: TGTGCCAGCTCACCACCAACCGGTACTAATGAGGTCGAGGAGACCCAGTACTTC

size: many
V: TRBV29-1
D: TRBD2
J: TRBJ2-7
CDR3: CSVEGLASGYEQYF
DNA: TGCAGCGTTGAAGGCCTGGCTAGCGGCTACGAGCAGTACTTC

size: many
V: TRBV5-4
D: -
J: TRBJ1-2
CDR3: CASSLSGSSLNYGYTF
DNA: TGTGCCAGCAGCTTGTCAGGCAGCTCACTTAACTATGGCTACACCTTC

size: many
V: TRBV27
D: -
J: TRBJ2-7
CDR3: CASSLGVAYEQYF
DNA: TGTGCCAGCAGTTTGGGAGTAGCCTACGAGCAGTACTTC

size: many
V: TRBV30
D: -
J: TRBJ1-2
CDR3: CAWGRERNYGYTF
DNA: TGTGCCTGGGGCAGGGAAAGGAACTATGGCTACACCTTC

size: once
V: TRBV5-1
D: -
J: TRBJ1-1
CDR3: CASSLKGGTEAFF
DNA: TGCGCCAGCAGCTTGAAGGGGGGGACTGAAGCTTTCTTT

size: few
V: TRBV29-1
D: TRBD2
J: TRBJ2-1
CDR3: CSVEAEREGLGNEQFF
DNA: TGCAGCGTTGAAGCGGAGCGGGAGGGCCTCGGCAATGAGCAGTTCTTC

size: few
V: TRBV5-1
D: TRBD2
J: TRBJ2-1
CDR3: CASSSTSGGAIEQFF
DNA: TGCGCCAGCAGCTCCACTAGCGGGGGGGCGATCGAGCAGTTCTTC

size: medium-sized
V: TRBV20-1
D: -
J: TRBJ1-6
CDR3: CSANRQESSPLHF
DNA: TGCAGTGCTAACAGACAAGAGAGTTCACCCCTCCACTTT

size: -
V: TRBV7-3
D: -
J: TRBJ2-1
CDR3: CASSSVSGSSYNEQFF
DNA: TGTGCCAGCAGCTCCGTTAGCGGTAGCTCCTACAATGAGCAGTTCTTC

size: -
V: TRBV5-1
D: -
J: TRBJ2-1
CDR3: CASSFSQAINEQFF
DNA: TGCGCCAGCAGCTTTTCGCAGGCAATTAATGAGCAGTTCTTC

size: many
V: TRBV2
D: TRBD1
J: TRBJ1-2
CDR3: CASSEDRGSHGYTF
DNA: TGTGCCAGCAGTGAGGACAGGGGGTCGCATGGCTACACCTTC

size: medium-sized
V: TRBV10-3
D: -
J: TRBJ2-6
CDR3: CAIRKGANVLTF
DNA: TGTGCCATCAGGAAGGGGGCCAACGTCCTGACTTTC